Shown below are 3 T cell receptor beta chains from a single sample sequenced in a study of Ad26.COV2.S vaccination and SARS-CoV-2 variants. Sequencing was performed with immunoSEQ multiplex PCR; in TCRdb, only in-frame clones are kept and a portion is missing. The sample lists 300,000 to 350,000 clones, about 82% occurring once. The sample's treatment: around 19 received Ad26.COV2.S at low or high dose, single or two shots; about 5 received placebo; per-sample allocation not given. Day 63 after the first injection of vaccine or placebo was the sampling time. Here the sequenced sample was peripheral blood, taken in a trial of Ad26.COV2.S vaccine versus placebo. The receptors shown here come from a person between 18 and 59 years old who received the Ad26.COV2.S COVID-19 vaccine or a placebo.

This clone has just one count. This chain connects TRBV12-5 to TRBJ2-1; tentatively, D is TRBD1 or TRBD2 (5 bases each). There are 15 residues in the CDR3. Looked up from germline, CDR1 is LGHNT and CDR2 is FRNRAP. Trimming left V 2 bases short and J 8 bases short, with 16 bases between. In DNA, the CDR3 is TGTGCTAGTGGTTTGAGGGGAGTAAGTAAGGATGAGCAGTTCTTC. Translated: CASGLRGVSKDEQFF.

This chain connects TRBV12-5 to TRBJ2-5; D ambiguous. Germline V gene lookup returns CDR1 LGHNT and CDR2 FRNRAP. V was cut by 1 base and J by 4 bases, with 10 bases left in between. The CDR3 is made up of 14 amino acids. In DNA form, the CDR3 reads TGTGCTAGTGGTTTGGGGCCGGTGGGAGAGACCCAGTACTTC. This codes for CASGLGPVGETQYF.

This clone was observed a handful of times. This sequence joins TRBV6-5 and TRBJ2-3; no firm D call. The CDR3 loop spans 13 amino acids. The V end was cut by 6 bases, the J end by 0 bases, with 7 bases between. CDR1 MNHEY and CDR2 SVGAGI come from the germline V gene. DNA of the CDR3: TGTGCCAGCAGGAAACAGAGCACAGATACGCAGTATTTT. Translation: CASRKQSTDTQYF.